This paragraph covers one TCR beta chain sequence. These data belong to a study of blood T cell repertoires in COVID-19. Overall study context: From the United States, Italy and Spain came samples of acute and convalescent COVID-19. PBMCs, B-cell-depleted T cells, or T cells were the source of the cDNA or gDNA that made up the material.

The CDR3 runs 13 residues. Germline lookup yields CDR1 DFQATT and CDR2 SNEGSKA (reference sequence). J gave up 5 bases and V 3 bases, and 4 bases lay outside the gene matches. Original handling: Estimation of nucleated cell counts relied on the amplification of reference gene primers. The method was immunoSEQ multiplex PCR; TCRdb's version includes in-frame clones alone and lacks a portion of them. The DNA gave D and trimming, while V, J and clone size come from that table. This table has roughly 73,000 clones, 89% appearing once. Sequencing was carried out using peripheral blood. The TCR sequence derives from a man older than 75 with acute or convalescent COVID-19. This sequence joins TRBV20-1 and TRBJ2-7; TRBD1 aligns across 10 bases. The CDR3 bases are TGCAGTGCTAGTCTGGACAGGGGGGACGAGCAGTACTTC. Protein: CSASLDRGDEQYF.